This T cell receptor (beta chain) was sequenced for a study of blood T cell repertoires in COVID-19. This CDR3 region has 13 residues. V lost 5 bases and J lost 0, with 8 bases in between. Per the germline V gene, CDR1 is MNHEY and CDR2 is SVGAGI. This clone showed up just once. Authors' analysis steps: Estimation of nucleated cell counts relied on the amplification of reference gene primers. TCRdb's copy holds only in-frame clones and misses some; the assay was immunoSEQ multiplex PCR. That table supplies the V and J calls and clone size; D and trimming were determined from the DNA. The sample carries around 240,000 clones, approximately 85% recorded once.

This clonotype was obtained from a man aged 35 to 55 with acute or convalescent COVID-19. The sequenced sample consisted of peripheral blood. This chain joins TRBV6-5 and TRBJ2-7, with D possibly TRBD2 on 6 matching bases. In nucleotides, the CDR3 is TGTGCCAGCAGTCCCGGGGGCTCCTACGAGCAGTACTTC. Translating it yields CASSPGGSYEQYF.